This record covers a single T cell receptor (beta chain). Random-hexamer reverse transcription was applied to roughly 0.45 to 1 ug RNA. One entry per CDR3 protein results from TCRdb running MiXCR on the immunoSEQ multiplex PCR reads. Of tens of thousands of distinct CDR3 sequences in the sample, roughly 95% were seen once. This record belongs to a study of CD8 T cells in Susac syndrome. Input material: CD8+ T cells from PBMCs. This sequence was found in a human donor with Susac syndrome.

In nucleotides, the CDR3 is TGTGCCAGCAGTCCGGGGCTCTCCTCTGGAAACACCATATATTTT. This encodes CASSPGLSSGNTIYF. The chain employs TRBV12-3 or TRBV12-4 and TRBJ1-3; a weak D match, TRBD1 (5 bases). This CDR3 region has 15 residues. Between the trimmed V and J ends, which lost 5 bases and 0 bases, there was a span of 11 bases.